This is a list of T cell receptor beta chains from one sample in a study of cytomegalovirus exposure and HLA in healthy donors. Only in-frame clones appear in the TCRdb table, and some are missing; sequencing was by immunoSEQ multiplex PCR. The table has 70,000 to 95,000 clones, about 79% seen once; the top ten hold around 1.5%. The sequenced sample was PBMCs. The receptors originated from a man between 40 and 49 years old in good health and CMV-seronegative. Each CDR3 is given with its conserved first and last residue. D genes are given only for firm matches. A row's size may be missing; if present it is once, few, many or a size class.

d_gene | j_gene | abundance | v_gene | CDR3nt | CDR3aa
NA | TRBJ2-1 | NA | TRBV29-1 | TGCAGCGGGGACGGGGGTGAGCAGTTCTTC | CSGDGGEQFF
NA | TRBJ1-1 | NA | TRBV7-3 | TGTGCCAGCAGCACTTTTCCGGGAAACACTGAAGCTTTCTTT | CASSTFPGNTEAFF
TRBD2 | TRBJ2-3 | NA | TRBV29-1 | TGCAGCGGTAGCGGGAGGGCCGGCACAGATACGCAGTATTTT | CSGSGRAGTDTQYF
TRBD1 | TRBJ2-1 | NA | TRBV5-1 | TGCGCCAGCAGCGTACAGGGGGCGGACAATGAGCAGTTCTTC | CASSVQGADNEQFF
NA | TRBJ2-1 | NA | TRBV2 | TGTGCCAGCAGTGATCTGGGGGGCTACAATGAGCAGTTCTTC | CASSDLGGYNEQFF
NA | TRBJ1-1 | NA | TRBV6-1 | TGTGCCAGCAGTGGTTTGAGGGCGGTGAACACTGAAGCTTTCTTT | CASSGLRAVNTEAFF
NA | TRBJ2-1 | NA | TRBV6-1 | TGTGCCAGCAACGAGGACACCTACAATGAGCAGTTCTTC | CASNEDTYNEQFF
NA | TRBJ2-3 | NA | TRBV27 | TGTGCCAGCAGTTTAGGGACATTGGTCACAGATACGCAGTATTTT | CASSLGTLVTDTQYF
NA | TRBJ1-1 | NA | TRBV28 | TGTGCCAGCAGTTTTCCCTTCCGGACAGTGATCCCTGAAGCTTTCTTT | CASSFPFRTVIPEAFF
TRBD2 | TRBJ2-1 | NA | TRBV19 | TGTGCCAGTAGTATAGGAGCGGGAGGGCCCTATGAGCAGTTCTTC | CASSIGAGGPYEQFF
NA | TRBJ2-3 | NA | TRBV20-1 | TGCAGTGCTAGAGGTGGCTATACGCAGTATTTT | CSARGGYTQYF
TRBD1 | TRBJ1-4 | NA | TRBV28 | TGTGCCAGCAGCACAGGGGGCCCTGAAAAACTGTTTTTT | CASSTGGPEKLFF
NA | TRBJ1-1 | NA | TRBV7-8 | TGTGCCAGCACCTATGGGTTGCGAGGGCAAGAAGCTTTCTTT | CASTYGLRGQEAFF
TRBD1 | TRBJ2-7 | NA | TRBV4-2 | TGTGCCAGCAGCCAAGGGGATCGACAGGGCTTTTCCTACGAGCAGTACTTC | CASSQGDRQGFSYEQYF
NA | TRBJ2-1 | NA | TRBV5-1 | TGCGCCAGCAGCTTGGACAGGGATGAGCAGTTCTTC | CASSLDRDEQFF
NA | TRBJ1-5 | few | TRBV2 | TGTGCCAGCAGGAGGGGGAGCAATCAGCCCCAGCATTTT | CASRRGSNQPQHF
TRBD1 | TRBJ2-3 | NA | TRBV28 | TGTGCCAGCAGAACTCAGGGGGCCACAGATACGCAGTATTTT | CASRTQGATDTQYF
NA | TRBJ2-1 | once | TRBV21-1 | TGTGCCAGCAGCAAAGCAGAAGGACAGGGGTACAATGAGCAGTTCTTC | CASSKAEGQGYNEQFF
TRBD2 | TRBJ2-1 | NA | TRBV28 | TGTGCCAGCAGTTTTCCGGGACTAGCGGGGGTCAATGAGCAGTTCTTC | CASSFPGLAGVNEQFF
TRBD1 | TRBJ1-1 | NA | TRBV5-1 | TGCGCCAGCAGCCTAGACAGGGCCCGTGAAGCTTTCTTT | CASSLDRAREAFF
NA | TRBJ1-3 | NA | TRBV18 | TGTGCCAGCTCACCAGGGCAAAGGATCTCTGGAAACACCATATATTTT | CASSPGQRISGNTIYF
NA | TRBJ1-2 | NA | TRBV4-1 | TGCGCCAGCAGCCAAGCGGGGGACTATGGCTACACCTTC | CASSQAGDYGYTF
NA | TRBJ1-2 | few | TRBV20-1 | TGCAGTGCTAGAGATGTAAATGGCTACACCTTC | CSARDVNGYTF
TRBD2 | TRBJ2-7 | NA | TRBV7-9 | TGTGCCAGCAGCACCTCGGGGGGGGCCTACGAGCAGTACTTC | CASSTSGGAYEQYF
NA | TRBJ1-4 | NA | TRBV6-5 | TGTGCCAGCAGTTACTCAGGGAGGCTTAATGAAAAACTGTTTTTT | CASSYSGRLNEKLFF
NA | TRBJ1-5 | NA | TRBV4-1 | TGCGCCAGCAGCCAAGTGAAGGGTGAGGGGCCCCAGCATTTT | CASSQVKGEGPQHF
TRBD1 | TRBJ1-6 | NA | TRBV5-1 | TGCGCCAGCAGCTTGGACAGGGGGAATTCACCCCTCCACTTT | CASSLDRGNSPLHF
TRBD1 | TRBJ1-5 | NA | TRBV27 | TGTGCCAGCAGTCCAATAAAGGACAGGGGTTGGCAGCCCCAGCATTTT | CASSPIKDRGWQPQHF
NA | TRBJ2-3 | once | TRBV13 | TGTGCCAGCAGCTTAGGAACACGCGGGGATACGCAGTATTTT | CASSLGTRGDTQYF
NA | TRBJ1-1 | NA | TRBV7-2 | TGTGCCAGCAGCTTTGCAGAGAACACTGAAGCTTTCTTT | CASSFAENTEAFF
NA | TRBJ1-2 | NA | TRBV7-9 | TGTGCCAGCAGCTCCGGACAGCTCTATGGCTACACCTTC | CASSSGQLYGYTF
TRBD1 | TRBJ1-2 | few | TRBV29-1 | TGCAGCGCCAAAGGGACAGGGGGTGTCTATGGCTACACCTTC | CSAKGTGGVYGYTF
NA | TRBJ2-1 | NA | TRBV7-7 | TGTGCTAGCAGCTTGTCCCGCAGGGTTCATGAGCAGTTCTTC | CASSLSRRVHEQFF
TRBD1 | TRBJ1-1 | NA | TRBV13 | TGTGCCAGCAGCGCACAGGGGGCGGGTAAAACTGAAGCTTTCTTT | CASSAQGAGKTEAFF
TRBD1 | TRBJ1-2 | NA | TRBV29-1 | TGCAGCGTTGAAGTTCGAGGCAGGGGGCGCGTCTATGGCTACACCTTC | CSVEVRGRGRVYGYTF
TRBD1 | TRBJ2-2 | NA | TRBV11-2 | TGTGCCAGCGGGTCCCAGGGGGTCGGGGAGCTGTTTTTT | CASGSQGVGELFF
NA | TRBJ2-4 | few | TRBV2 | TGTGCCAGCTTAGGGGACATTGCCAAAAACATTCAGTACTTC | CASLGDIAKNIQYF
TRBD2 | TRBJ2-1 | once | TRBV5-8 | TGTGCCAGCAGGGGGACTAGCGGGTTGCGTTCCTACAATGAGCAGTTCTTC | CASRGTSGLRSYNEQFF
NA | TRBJ2-1 | NA | TRBV5-5 | TGTGCCAGCAGCAGGACCGGACAGCCCAACAATGAGCAGTTCTTC | CASSRTGQPNNEQFF
TRBD2 | TRBJ2-5 | NA | TRBV9 | TGTGCCAGCGGGGGCGGGAGGGTCCAAGAGACCCAGTACTTC | CASGGGRVQETQYF
NA | TRBJ1-1 | once | TRBV7-9 | TGTGCCAGCAGCCATCCGAGTGACAGACCGAACACTGAAGCTTTCTTT | CASSHPSDRPNTEAFF
NA | TRBJ1-1 | few | TRBV6-1 | TGTGCCAGCAGTTCCGGACAGCTGATGAACACTGAAGCTTTCTTT | CASSSGQLMNTEAFF
TRBD2 | TRBJ2-2 | few | TRBV19 | TGTGCCAGTAGTACCGTAGCGGGAAACACCGGGGAGCTGTTTTTT | CASSTVAGNTGELFF
TRBD1 | TRBJ1-5 | NA | TRBV28 | TGTGCCAGCAGTTTAGGGCAGGGGGCTGGGCAGCCCCAGCATTTT | CASSLGQGAGQPQHF
NA | TRBJ2-2 | few | TRBV13 | TGTGCCAGCAGCCCCATAATTACTCGACGGAGGAACACCGGGGAGCTGTTTTTT | CASSPIITRRRNTGELFF
NA | TRBJ2-3 | NA | TRBV18 | TGTGCCAGCTCACCAATCCGACTAAGGAGGGGAGGCACAGATACGCAGTATTTT | CASSPIRLRRGGTDTQYF
TRBD1 | TRBJ2-1 | NA | TRBV5-1 | TGCGCCAGCAGCTTGGTTGCCAGGGGGCCCAGTCGGGATGAGCAGTTCTTC | CASSLVARGPSRDEQFF
TRBD2 | TRBJ2-5 | NA | TRBV4-2 | TGTGCCAGCAGCCAAGGACTAGCGGAACAAGAGACCCAGTACTTC | CASSQGLAEQETQYF
TRBD2 | TRBJ2-1 | NA | TRBV5-4 | TGTGCCAGCAGCTTGAATGCGGGAGGTTCCAATGAGCAGTTCTTC | CASSLNAGGSNEQFF
TRBD1 | TRBJ1-1 | NA | TRBV2 | TGTGCCAGCAGCGTGGACAGGACGGTCACTGAAGCTTTCTTT | CASSVDRTVTEAFF
NA | TRBJ2-1 | NA | TRBV12-5 | TGTGCTAGTGGGCCGAGTCCGAGCTCCTACAATGAGCAGTTCTTC | CASGPSPSSYNEQFF
TRBD2 | TRBJ2-7 | NA | TRBV5-1 | TGCGCCAGCAGCTCGGGGGGAGGGTCCTACGAGCAGTACTTC | CASSSGGGSYEQYF